The subject of this entry is one TCR beta chain. The ends lost 8 bases at V and 6 bases at J; junction bases unmatched: 7. The CDR3 consists of 15 residues. CDR1 and CDR2 (germline): MNHEY, SMNVEV (reference sequence). This specimen comes from a study of blood T cell repertoires in COVID-19. The assay was immunoSEQ multiplex PCR, and TCRdb's table has in-frame clones only and misses some. The table records roughly 250,000 clones, about 91% of them present only once. The receptor comes from a woman aged 40 to 49 with acute COVID-19. The sequenced sample consisted of PBMCs or T cells enriched from blood (not recorded which). V usage is TRBV27 and J usage is TRBJ2-1; 13 nucleotides line up with TRBD2. The CDR3 spells CASSRGLAGSNEQFF. CDR3 DNA: TGTGCCAGCTCCCGGGGACTAGCGGGATCCAATGAGCAGTTCTTC.